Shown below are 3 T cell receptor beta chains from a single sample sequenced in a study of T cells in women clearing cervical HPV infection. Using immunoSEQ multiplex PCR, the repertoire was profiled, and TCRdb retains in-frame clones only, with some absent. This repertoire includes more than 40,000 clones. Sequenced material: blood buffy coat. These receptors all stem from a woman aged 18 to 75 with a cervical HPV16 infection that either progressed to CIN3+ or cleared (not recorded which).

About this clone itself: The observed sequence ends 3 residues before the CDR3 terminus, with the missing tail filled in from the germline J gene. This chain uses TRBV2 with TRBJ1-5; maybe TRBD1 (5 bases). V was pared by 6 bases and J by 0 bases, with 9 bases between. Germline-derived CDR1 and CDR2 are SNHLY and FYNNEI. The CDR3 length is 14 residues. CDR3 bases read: TGTGCCAGCAGGCTACAGGTTAGCAATCAGCCC. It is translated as CASRLQVSNQP. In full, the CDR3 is CASRLQVSNQPQHF.

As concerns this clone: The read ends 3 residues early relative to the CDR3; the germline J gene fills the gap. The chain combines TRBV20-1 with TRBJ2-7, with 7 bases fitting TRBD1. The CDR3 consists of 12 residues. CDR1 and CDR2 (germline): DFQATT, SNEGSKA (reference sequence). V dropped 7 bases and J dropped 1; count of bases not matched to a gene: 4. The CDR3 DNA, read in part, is TGCAGTGGCAGGGGGAGATCCTACGAG. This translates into CSGRGRSYE. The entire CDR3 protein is CSGRGRSYEQYF.

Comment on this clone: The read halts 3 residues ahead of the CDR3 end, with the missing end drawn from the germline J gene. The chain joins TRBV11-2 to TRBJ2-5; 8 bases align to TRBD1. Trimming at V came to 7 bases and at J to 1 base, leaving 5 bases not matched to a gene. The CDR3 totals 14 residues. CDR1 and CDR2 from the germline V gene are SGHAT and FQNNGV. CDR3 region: CASTTGGVQETQYF. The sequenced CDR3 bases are TGTGCCAGCACCACAGGGGGAGTCCAAGAGACC.